One sample yielded the 27 T cell receptor beta chains listed below, sequenced in a study of T-cell reconstitution after alpha-beta-depleted transplantation in children. Unique molecular identifiers were incorporated when the TCRbeta library was constructed. TCRdb independently ran MiXCR on the PCR reads; one entry per CDR3 protein. The sample holds about 260,000 distinct CDR3 sequences, roughly 8.2% seen once. The sequenced sample was PBMCs, mostly from graft donor cells, obtained 180 days after TCRalphabeta/CD19-depleted stem cell transplant. The receptors were sampled from a male patient aged 10 to 17 who had a stem cell transplant for acute lymphoblastic leukemia, so the T cells may come from the graft donor.

The table lists this clonotype with many counts. J is TRBJ2-4 and V is TRBV7-2; 8 nucleotides match TRBD1. This CDR3 region has 16 residues. Trimming removed 0 bases from V and 4 bases from J; junction bases left unmatched: 5. Germline V gene lookup returns CDR1 SGHTA and CDR2 FQGNSA. The CDR3 here is CASSLALGQGKNIQYF. The CDR3 region has the DNA TGTGCCAGCAGCTTAGCCCTCGGACAGGGAAAAAACATTCAGTACTTC.

This clonotype was observed many times. The J gene is TRBJ1-2, the V gene TRBV5-8; D might be TRBD1 (5 bases). CDR1 and CDR2 (germline): SGHTS, YDEGEE. The CDR3 has 14 residues. V lost 3 bases, J lost 4 bases, and 13 bases lay in between. The CDR3 sequence: CASSSNTGLYGYTF. In nucleotides, the CDR3 is TGTGCCAGCAGCTCCAACACGGGACTCTATGGCTACACCTTC.

This clonotype was found many times. V is TRBV3-1 and J is TRBJ2-7; TRBD1 is a possible D gene (5 bases). Per the germline V gene, CDR1 is LGHDT and CDR2 is YNNKEL (reference sequence). This CDR3 has 14 amino acids. V lost 0 bases, J lost 3 bases, and 9 bases lay in between. The CDR3 reads CASSQEPQVYEQYF. In nucleotides, the CDR3 is TGTGCCAGCAGCCAAGAACCACAGGTCTACGAGCAGTACTTC.

This clonotype was picked up many times. This chain links TRBV28 with TRBJ2-7; 12 bases match TRBD2. The length of the CDR3 is 16 residues. V was clipped by 4 bases and J by 5 bases; unmatched bases: 9. Germline V gene sequence: CDR1 MDHEN, CDR2 SYDVKM. The CDR3 spells CASSSPLTSGSHEQYF. CDR3 nucleotides: TGTGCCAGCAGTTCTCCTCTGACTAGCGGGAGCCACGAGCAGTACTTC.

This clonotype was counted at least ten times. The chain employs TRBV20-1 and TRBJ2-1, with D hard to call. The germline gives CDR1 DFQATT, CDR2 SNEGSKA (reference sequence). The CDR3 runs to 14 residues. V dropped 2 bases and J dropped 2 bases, with 10 bases sitting between them. CDR3 in DNA: TGCAGTGCTAGACTAGACAATACCTACAATGAGCAGTTCTTC. It yields the protein CSARLDNTYNEQFF.

This clonotype was seen ten or more times. The V gene is TRBV6-5, the J gene TRBJ2-1; TRBD2 matches at 11 bases. CDR1 and CDR2 (germline): MNHEY, SVGAGI. V trimming: 1 base; J trimming: 3 bases; junction bases outside the gene matches: 5. The CDR3 has 17 amino acids. The CDR3 coding sequence is TGTGCCAGCAGTTACTTGGGTCTAGCGGGGGGCTACAATGAGCAGTTCTTC. Translation gives CASSYLGLAGGYNEQFF.

With respect to this clonotype: A much larger clone differs by one base, so this may be a read error. This rearrangement joins TRBV11-2 to TRBJ2-7; TRBD1 is a possible D gene (6 bases). Trimming took 5 bases from V and 4 from J, leaving 15 bases between them. The CDR3 consists of 14 residues. Looked up from germline, CDR1 is SGHAT and CDR2 is FQNNGV. CDR3 nucleotides: TGTGCCAGCAGCCCGCGGACAGCGTGGTACGAGCAGTACTTC. Translating it yields CASSPRTAWYEQYF.

There are many counts of this clonotype. This CDR3 is CSVQFRVRHNYGYTF. The CDR3 bases are TGCAGCGTCCAATTCAGGGTACGCCATAACTATGGCTACACCTTC. The gene calls are TRBV29-1 and TRBJ1-2; tentative D call: TRBD1 (5 bases). Germline-derived CDR1 and CDR2 are SQVTM and ANQGSEA. Trimming took off 6 bases at V and 1 base at J, with 18 bases between the two ends. The CDR3 spans 15 residues.

The chain recombines TRBV29-1 with TRBJ1-3; tentatively, D is TRBD1 (5 bases). V lost 0 bases to trimming and J lost 0 bases, with 12 bases between them. The CDR3 is 16 residues long. The germline CDR1 and CDR2 sequences are SQVTM and ANQGSEA. CDR3 DNA: TGCAGCGTTGAAGAGGCCGAGGGGCCCTCTGGAAACACCATATATTTT. Translation: CSVEEAEGPSGNTIYF.

Ten or more counts support this clonotype. The genes are TRBV25-1 and TRBJ2-5; the D is unclear. Germline lookup yields CDR1 MGHDK and CDR2 SYGVNS. This CDR3 comprises 13 residues. V gave up 2 bases and J gave up 7 bases, with 11 bases separating them. The CDR3 sequence: CASSELSFGTQYF. The CDR3 DNA follows: TGTGCCAGCAGTGAACTCAGTTTCGGGACCCAGTACTTC.

This clonotype was observed many times. The gene calls are TRBV27 and TRBJ2-3, with 12 nucleotides matching TRBD2. This CDR3 contains 15 residues. V lost 4 bases, J lost 8 bases, and 7 bases stayed unmatched. Germline CDR1 MNHEY, CDR2 SMNVEV (reference sequence). The CDR3 reads CASSSLAGGPSTQYF. The DNA for the CDR3 is TGTGCCAGCAGTTCGCTAGCGGGGGGGCCTAGTACGCAGTATTTT.

With regard to this clonotype: Being one base from a much bigger clone, this may be a read error. The chain recombines TRBV15 with TRBJ2-1; D ambiguous. The CDR3 contains 13 residues. Germline CDR1 and CDR2: LNHNV and YYDKDF (reference sequence). The CDR3 coding sequence is TGTTCCACCAGCGAGGACCCCTACAATGAGCAGTTCTTC. The encoded protein is CSTSEDPYNEQFF.

This clonotype was seen at least ten times. The V and J genes are TRBV12-3 or TRBV12-4 and TRBJ1-6, with a tentative D call TRBD1 (5 bases). Deletions cut 6 bases from V and 7 bases from J, with 7 bases between. There are 12 residues in the CDR3. The CDR3 nucleotides read TGTGCCAGCAGCAACAGGAATTCACCCCTCCACTTT. Residues: CASSNRNSPLHF.

In this sample, this clonotype turned up many times. The J gene is TRBJ2-7, the V gene TRBV5-1, with unresolved D. This CDR3 has 11 residues. In germline, CDR1 is SGHRS, CDR2 YFSETQ. Trimming pared 5 bases from V and 4 bases from J, leaving 7 bases between. CDR3 protein: CASSRDYEQYF. The CDR3 DNA reads as TGCGCCAGCAGTCGTGATTACGAGCAGTACTTC.

The rearrangement uses TRBV7-7 and TRBJ2-2, with D uncertain. V was clipped by 1 base and J by 7 bases, with 7 bases between them. CDR3 length: 13 residues. Per germline, CDR1 SSHAT and CDR2 FNYEAQ (reference sequence). The CDR3 region is CASSLVVGGELFF. CDR3 DNA sequence: TGTGCCAGCAGCTTAGTGGTTGGCGGGGAGCTGTTTTTT.

The table lists this clonotype with many counts. The V gene is TRBV3-1, the J gene TRBJ1-1; D gene unclear. Trimming stripped 1 base from V and 3 bases from J, with 12 bases between. This CDR3 has 15 amino acids. Germline CDR1 LGHDT, CDR2 YNNKEL (reference sequence). In nucleotides, the CDR3 is TGTGCCAGCAGCCAAGGGACCGGACCTCACACTGAAGCTTTCTTT. The encoded protein is CASSQGTGPHTEAFF.

This clonotype has ten or more counts. This chain links TRBV6-2 or TRBV6-3 with TRBJ1-2; maybe TRBD1 (6 bases). The CDR3 totals 14 residues. CDR1 and CDR2 from the germline V gene are MNHEY and SVGEGT. V lost 0 bases and J 4 bases, leaving 9 bases between the germline ends. The CDR3 DNA sequence: TGTGCCAGCAGTTACTCGAGGGGGAGCTATGGCTACACCTTC. Its protein product is CASSYSRGSYGYTF.

This clonotype was counted at least ten times. The chain uses TRBV12-3 or TRBV12-4 and TRBJ1-2; D is ambiguous. The CDR3 length is 12 residues. Deletions cut 5 bases from V and 8 bases from J, with 12 bases between. CDR3 sequence: CASSLAYLGYTF. CDR3 nucleotides: TGTGCCAGCAGTCTTGCTTATTTGGGCTACACCTTC.

This clonotype was counted ten times or more. V and J are TRBV15 and TRBJ1-4; D call uncertain. This CDR3 contains 15 residues. CDR1 and CDR2 from the germline V gene are LNHNV and YYDKDF (reference sequence). Trimming stripped 0 bases from V and 8 bases from J, with 13 bases between. CDR3 residues: CATSRDRQVGEKLFF. The CDR3 nucleotides are TGTGCCACCAGCAGAGATCGTCAGGTGGGGGAAAAACTGTTTTTT.

This clonotype showed up many times. This chain joins TRBV27 and TRBJ2-4; 11 nucleotides agree with TRBD1. The CDR3 is 15 amino acids. From germline, CDR1 is MNHEY and CDR2 SMNVEV (reference sequence). V was clipped by 0 bases and J by 8 bases; unmatched bases: 3. The CDR3 DNA reads as TGTGCCAGCAGTTTATCGGGACAGGGGGTAGACATTCAGTACTTC. It yields the protein CASSLSGQGVDIQYF.

This clonotype has at least ten counts. The V call is TRBV25-1, the J call TRBJ1-1, with D unclear. Trimming left V 3 bases short and J 5 bases short, with 19 bases between. The V gene's germline CDR1 is MGHDK and CDR2 SYGVNS. The CDR3 has 16 residues. CDR3 protein: CASSDQTEGWKTEAFF. The CDR3 DNA is TGTGCCAGCAGTGACCAGACGGAGGGTTGGAAGACTGAAGCTTTCTTT.

This clonotype was picked up many times. The J gene is TRBJ1-1, the V gene TRBV20-1, with 7 positions matching TRBD1. With 3 bases clipped from V and 4 bases from J, the junction kept 8 bases outside the gene matches. This CDR3 contains 14 residues. Germline V gene data show CDR1 as DFQATT and CDR2 as SNEGSKA (reference sequence). DNA for the CDR3: TGCAGTGCTAGGGCGACAGGGCTGGGCACTGAAGCTTTCTTT. Translated, it gives CSARATGLGTEAFF.

This clonotype was seen at least ten times. This chain links TRBV5-1 with TRBJ1-5; possible D gene TRBD1, 6 bases. The CDR3 covers 13 residues. The germline V gene has CDR1 SGHRS and CDR2 YFSETQ. The germline V and J ends were trimmed by 4 bases and 16 bases, with 21 bases remaining between them. CDR3 amino acids: CASSPAGDQPPHF. The DNA of the CDR3 is TGCGCCAGCAGCCCAGCAGGGGATCAGCCCCCCCATTTT.

This clonotype was seen repeatedly, ten times or more. The chain couples TRBV3-1 to TRBJ2-7; TRBD2 agrees at 12 bases. The CDR3 length is 18 residues. The germline V gene has CDR1 LGHDT and CDR2 YNNKEL (reference sequence). Unmatched junction bases numbered 10, after V lost 4 bases and J lost 0 bases. This chain's CDR3 is CASSPERGLAGDSYEQYF. CDR3 coding DNA: TGTGCCAGCAGCCCCGAAAGGGGACTAGCGGGTGACTCCTACGAGCAGTACTTC.

This clonotype came up many times. The chain is built from TRBV7-9 and TRBJ2-7; either TRBD1 or TRBD2 may fit D (5 bases each). The ends were cut back, 2 bases at V and 4 bases at J, with 18 bases in the middle. Per the germline V gene, CDR1 is SEHNR and CDR2 is FQNEAQ (reference sequence). The CDR3 runs to 16 residues. The CDR3 DNA reads as TGTGCCAGCAGCTTACGGGACGTCTTACTAGGGTACGAGCAGTACTTC. It translates to CASSLRDVLLGYEQYF.

This clonotype was found many times. Its ends do not fully match the called genes, so a read error is possible. CDR3: CASSETGAVSGGDF. CDR3 DNA: TGTGCCAGCAGTGAAACAGGGGCGGTCAGTGGCGGGGATTTT. The chain is built from TRBV28 and TRBJ1-5; 7 bases line up with TRBD1. The CDR3 spans 14 residues. Germline CDR1 reads MDHEN; CDR2 reads SYDVKM.

This clonotype occurred many times. This chain joins TRBV12-3 or TRBV12-4 and TRBJ2-1; D gene unclear. V gave up 5 bases and J gave up 2 bases, with 13 bases separating them. The CDR3 totals 15 residues. Here the CDR3 reads CASSARPFAYNEQFF. CDR3 coding DNA: TGTGCCAGCAGTGCGCGGCCTTTCGCCTACAATGAGCAGTTCTTC.